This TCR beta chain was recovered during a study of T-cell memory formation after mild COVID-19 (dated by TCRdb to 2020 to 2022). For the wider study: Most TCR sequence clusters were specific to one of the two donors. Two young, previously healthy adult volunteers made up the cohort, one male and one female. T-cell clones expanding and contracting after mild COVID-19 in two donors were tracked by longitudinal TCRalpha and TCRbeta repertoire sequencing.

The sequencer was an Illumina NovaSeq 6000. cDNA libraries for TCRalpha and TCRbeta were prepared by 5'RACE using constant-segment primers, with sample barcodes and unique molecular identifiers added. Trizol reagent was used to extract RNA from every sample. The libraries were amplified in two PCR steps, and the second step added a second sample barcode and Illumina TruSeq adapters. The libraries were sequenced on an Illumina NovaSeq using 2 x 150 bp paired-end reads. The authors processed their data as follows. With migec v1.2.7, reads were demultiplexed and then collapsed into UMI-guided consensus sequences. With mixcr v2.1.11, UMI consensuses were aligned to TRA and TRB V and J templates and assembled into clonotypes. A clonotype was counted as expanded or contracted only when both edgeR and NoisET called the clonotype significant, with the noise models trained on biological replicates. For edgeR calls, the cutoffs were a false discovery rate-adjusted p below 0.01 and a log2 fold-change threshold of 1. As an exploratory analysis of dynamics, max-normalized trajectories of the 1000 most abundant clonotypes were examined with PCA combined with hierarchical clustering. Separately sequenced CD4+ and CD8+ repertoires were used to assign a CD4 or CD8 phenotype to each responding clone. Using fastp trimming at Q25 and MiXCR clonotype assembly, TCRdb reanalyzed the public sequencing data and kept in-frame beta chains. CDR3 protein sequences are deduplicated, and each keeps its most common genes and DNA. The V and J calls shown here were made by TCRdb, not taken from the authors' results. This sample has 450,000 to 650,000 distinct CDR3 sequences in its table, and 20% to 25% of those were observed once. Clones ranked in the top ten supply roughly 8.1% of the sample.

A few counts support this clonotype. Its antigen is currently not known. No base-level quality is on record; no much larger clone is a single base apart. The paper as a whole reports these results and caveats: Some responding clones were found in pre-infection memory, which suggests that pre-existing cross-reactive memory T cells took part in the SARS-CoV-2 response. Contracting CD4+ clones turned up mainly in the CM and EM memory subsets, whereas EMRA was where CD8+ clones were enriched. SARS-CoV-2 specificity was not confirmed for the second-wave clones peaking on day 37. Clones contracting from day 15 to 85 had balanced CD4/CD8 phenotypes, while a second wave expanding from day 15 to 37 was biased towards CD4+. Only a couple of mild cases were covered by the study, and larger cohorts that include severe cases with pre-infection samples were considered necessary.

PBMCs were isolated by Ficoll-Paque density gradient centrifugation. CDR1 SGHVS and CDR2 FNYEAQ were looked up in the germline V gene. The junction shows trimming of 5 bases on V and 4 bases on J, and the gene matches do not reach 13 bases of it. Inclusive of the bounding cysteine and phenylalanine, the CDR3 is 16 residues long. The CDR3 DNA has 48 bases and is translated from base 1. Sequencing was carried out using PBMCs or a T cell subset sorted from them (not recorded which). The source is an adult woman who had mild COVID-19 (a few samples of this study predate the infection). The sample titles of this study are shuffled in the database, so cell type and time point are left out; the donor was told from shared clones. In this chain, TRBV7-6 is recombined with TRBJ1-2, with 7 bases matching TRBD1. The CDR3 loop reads CASSKKLQGERYGYTF. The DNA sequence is TGTGCCAGCAGCAAAAAGCTCCAGGGGGAACGCTATGGCTACACCTTC.